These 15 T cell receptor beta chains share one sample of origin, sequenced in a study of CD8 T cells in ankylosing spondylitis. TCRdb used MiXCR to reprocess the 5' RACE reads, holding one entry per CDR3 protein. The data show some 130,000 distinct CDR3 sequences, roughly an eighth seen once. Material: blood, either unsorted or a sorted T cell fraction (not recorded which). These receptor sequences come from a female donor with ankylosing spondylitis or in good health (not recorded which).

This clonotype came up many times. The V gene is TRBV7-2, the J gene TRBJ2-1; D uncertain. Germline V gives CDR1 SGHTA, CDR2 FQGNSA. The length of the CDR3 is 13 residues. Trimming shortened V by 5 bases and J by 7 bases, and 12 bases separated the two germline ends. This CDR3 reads CASSPLSLNEQFF. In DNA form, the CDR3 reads TGTGCCAGCAGCCCCCTTTCCCTTAATGAGCAGTTCTTC.

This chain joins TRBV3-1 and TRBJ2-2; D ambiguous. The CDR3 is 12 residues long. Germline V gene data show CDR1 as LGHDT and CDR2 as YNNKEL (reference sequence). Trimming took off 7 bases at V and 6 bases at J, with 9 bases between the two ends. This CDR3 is CASTLAAGELFF. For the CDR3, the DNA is TGTGCCAGCACTTTGGCCGCCGGGGAGCTGTTTTTT.

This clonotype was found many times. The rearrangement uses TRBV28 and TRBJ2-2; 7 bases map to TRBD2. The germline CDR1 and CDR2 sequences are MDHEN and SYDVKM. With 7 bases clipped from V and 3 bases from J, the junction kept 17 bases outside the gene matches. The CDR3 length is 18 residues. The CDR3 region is CASTSGGRDPPYTGELFF. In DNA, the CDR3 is TGTGCCAGCACCTCGGGAGGCAGGGACCCGCCTTACACCGGGGAGCTGTTTTTT. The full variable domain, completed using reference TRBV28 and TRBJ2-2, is DVKVTQSSRYLVKRTGEKVFLECVQDMDHENMFWYRQDPGLGLRLIYFSYDVKMKEKGDIPEGYSVSREKKERFSLILESASTNQTSMYLCASTSGGRDPPYTGELFFGEGSRLTVL.

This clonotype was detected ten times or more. CDR3 DNA: TGCGCCAGCAGCTTGGAGGGGGACAGGGGGGAACAACTGTTTTTT. Amino acids: CASSLEGDRGEQLFF. The rearrangement links TRBV5-1 to TRBJ1-4; TRBD1 aligns across 11 bases. With 0 bases clipped from V and 12 bases from J, the junction kept 7 bases outside the gene matches. This CDR3 has 15 amino acids. Germline V gives CDR1 SGHRS, CDR2 YFSETQ.

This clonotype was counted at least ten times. CDR3 nucleotide sequence: TGCGCCAGCACTTATCATGGGGGCGCGGGGGACACTGAAGCTTTCTTT. It specifies CASTYHGGAGDTEAFF. The chain is built from TRBV5-1 and TRBJ1-1, with D possibly TRBD1 on 6 matching bases. Germline-derived CDR1 and CDR2 are SGHRS and YFSETQ. This CDR3 comprises 16 residues. V was trimmed by 6 bases and J by 3 bases, leaving 21 bases between them.

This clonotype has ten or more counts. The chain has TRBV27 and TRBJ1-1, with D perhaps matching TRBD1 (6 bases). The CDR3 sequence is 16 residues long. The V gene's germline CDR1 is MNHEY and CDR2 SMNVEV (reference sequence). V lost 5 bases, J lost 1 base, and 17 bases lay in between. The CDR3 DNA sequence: TGTGCCAGCAGTCCCCAACCGGGACACCAGAACACTGAAGCTTTCTTT. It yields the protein CASSPQPGHQNTEAFF.

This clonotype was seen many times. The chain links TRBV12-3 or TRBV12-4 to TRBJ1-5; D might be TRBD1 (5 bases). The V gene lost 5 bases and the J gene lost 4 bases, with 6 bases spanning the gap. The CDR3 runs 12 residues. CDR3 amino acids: CASSRQNQPQHF. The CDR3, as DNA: TGTGCCAGCAGTCGACAGAATCAGCCCCAGCATTTT.

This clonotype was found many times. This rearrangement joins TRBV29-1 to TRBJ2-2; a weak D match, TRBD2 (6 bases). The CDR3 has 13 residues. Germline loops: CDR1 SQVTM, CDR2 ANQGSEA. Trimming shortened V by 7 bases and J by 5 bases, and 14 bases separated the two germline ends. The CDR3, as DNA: TGCAGCGCCGCGGGGTTCGGGACCGGGGAGCTGTTTTTT. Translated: CSAAGFGTGELFF.

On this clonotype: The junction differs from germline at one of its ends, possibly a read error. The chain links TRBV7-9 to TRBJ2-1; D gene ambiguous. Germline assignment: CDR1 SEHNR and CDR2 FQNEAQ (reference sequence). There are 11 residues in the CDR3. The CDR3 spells CASNLAGEQFF. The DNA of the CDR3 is TGTGCCAGCAACTTAGCTGGTGAGCAGTTCTTC.

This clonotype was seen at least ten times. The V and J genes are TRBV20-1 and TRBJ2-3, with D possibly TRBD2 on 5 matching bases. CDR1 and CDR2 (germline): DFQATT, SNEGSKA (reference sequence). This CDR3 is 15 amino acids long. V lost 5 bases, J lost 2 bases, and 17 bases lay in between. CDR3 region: CSASLAGPTTDTQYF. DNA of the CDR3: TGCAGTGCTTCCCTGGCGGGTCCTACCACAGATACGCAGTATTTT.

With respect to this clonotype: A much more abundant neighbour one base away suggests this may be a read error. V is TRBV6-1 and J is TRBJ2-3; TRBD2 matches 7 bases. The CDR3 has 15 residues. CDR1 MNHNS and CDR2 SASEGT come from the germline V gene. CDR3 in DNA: TGTGCCAGCAGTTTGGGCGGGAGTATGTCAGATAAGCAGTATTTT. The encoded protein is CASSLGGSMSDKQYF.

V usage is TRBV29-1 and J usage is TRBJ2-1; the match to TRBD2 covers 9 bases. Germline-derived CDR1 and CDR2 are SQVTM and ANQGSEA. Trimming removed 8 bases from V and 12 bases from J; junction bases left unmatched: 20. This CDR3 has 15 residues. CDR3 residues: CSSLYLSGRMDGQFF. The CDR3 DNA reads TGCAGCTCCCTATACCTTAGCGGGAGAATGGATGGGCAGTTCTTC.

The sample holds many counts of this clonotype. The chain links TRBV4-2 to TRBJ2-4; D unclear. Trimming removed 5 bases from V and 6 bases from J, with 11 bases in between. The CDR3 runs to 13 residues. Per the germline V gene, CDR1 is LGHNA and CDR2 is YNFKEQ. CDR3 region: CASSDLGRNIQYF. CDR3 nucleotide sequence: TGTGCCAGCAGCGACCTAGGCAGAAACATTCAGTACTTC.

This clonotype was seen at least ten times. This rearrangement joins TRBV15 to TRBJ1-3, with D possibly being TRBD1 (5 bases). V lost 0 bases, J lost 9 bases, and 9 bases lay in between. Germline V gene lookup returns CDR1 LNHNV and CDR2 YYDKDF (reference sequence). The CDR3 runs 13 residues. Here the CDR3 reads CATSRDKGATIYF. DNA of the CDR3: TGTGCCACCAGCAGAGATAAAGGGGCCACCATATATTTT.

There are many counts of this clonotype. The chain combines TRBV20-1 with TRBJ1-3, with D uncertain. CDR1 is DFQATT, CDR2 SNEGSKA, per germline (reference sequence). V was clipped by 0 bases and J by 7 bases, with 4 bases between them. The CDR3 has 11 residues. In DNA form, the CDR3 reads TGCAGTGCTAGAGATCACAACACCATATATTTT. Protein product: CSARDHNTIYF.